This T cell receptor beta chain is from a study of T cell responses to AZD1222 COVID-19 vaccine. Study-wide points: Close to half of all spike-specific TCRs reportedly target regions of the variants that are unmutated. Clonal diversity was possibly underestimated, and the donors were mostly white British, with more females. CD4 TCRs associated with vaccination spanned spike, dominating at 160-218 and 743-854. Repertoires were collected only later (after the peak T cell response had occurred).

Trimming removed 4 bases at V and 11 bases at J, with 13 bases between. CDR1 and CDR2 from the germline V gene are SGHDT and YYEEEE. The CDR3 loop spans 12 amino acids. On this clone: Its target is not known.

This table comes from immunoSEQ multiplex PCR, and its TCRdb copy is limited to in-frame clones, with some not included. The top ten clones hold roughly 4% of a sample with approximately 150,000 clones, 75% to 90% of them seen once. The sequence was collected from an adult who received the MenACWY meningococcal vaccine as a control. The rearrangement joins TRBV5-6 to TRBJ1-5, with D tentatively TRBD1 (6 bases). The sample was peripheral blood, taken 28 days after the second dose of the MenACWY control vaccine. DNA of the CDR3: TGTGCCAGCAGCCACGGGCAGGGGACCCAGCATTTT. Protein sequence: CASSHGQGTQHF.